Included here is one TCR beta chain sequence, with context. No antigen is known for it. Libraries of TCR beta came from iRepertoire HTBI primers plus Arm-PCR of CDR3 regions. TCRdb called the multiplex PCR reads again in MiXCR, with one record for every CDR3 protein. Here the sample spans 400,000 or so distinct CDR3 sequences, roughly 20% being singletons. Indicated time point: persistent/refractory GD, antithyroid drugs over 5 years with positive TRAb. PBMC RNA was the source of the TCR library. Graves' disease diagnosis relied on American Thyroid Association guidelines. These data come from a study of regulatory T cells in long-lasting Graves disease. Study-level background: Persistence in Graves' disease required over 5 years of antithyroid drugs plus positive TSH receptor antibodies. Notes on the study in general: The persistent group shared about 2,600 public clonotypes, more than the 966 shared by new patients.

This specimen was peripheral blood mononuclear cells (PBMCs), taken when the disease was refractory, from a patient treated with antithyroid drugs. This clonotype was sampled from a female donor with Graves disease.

CDR3 bases: TGTGCCAGCAGTTTCGCCGTCTCGGGGACAGATACGCAGTATTTT. Translating it yields CASSFAVSGTDTQYF. The chain joins TRBV28 to TRBJ2-3, with D possibly TRBD2 on 5 matching bases. V shed 3 bases and J shed 3 bases, with 13 bases lying between them. This CDR3 has 15 amino acids. Germline V gene lookup returns CDR1 MDHEN and CDR2 SYDVKM.